Shown below are 15 T cell receptor beta chains from a single sample sequenced in a study of Ad26.COV2.S vaccination and SARS-CoV-2 variants. Treatment indicated: roughly 20 received Ad26.COV2.S at low or high dose, single or two shots; about five received placebo; per-sample allocation not given. The investigators took samples on day 63 after the first vaccine or placebo injection. Produced via immunoSEQ multiplex PCR; TCRdb's table is partial and in-frame only. This sample has 440,000 or so clones, with approximately 90% found just once. Sample: peripheral blood, taken in a trial of Ad26.COV2.S vaccine versus placebo. These receptors all come from a person aged 18-60 years who received the Ad26.COV2.S COVID-19 vaccine or a placebo.

The chain joins TRBV2 to TRBJ2-7; D not certain. Trimming pared 6 bases from V and 1 base from J, leaving 19 bases between. Germline values: CDR1 SNHLY, CDR2 FYNNEI. The CDR3 runs to 16 residues. This chain's CDR3 is CASRETWTSFSYEQYF. The CDR3, as DNA: TGTGCCAGCAGGGAGACTTGGACGTCCTTTTCCTACGAGCAGTACTTC.

V is TRBV11-2 and J is TRBJ2-7, with D uncertain. With 4 bases removed from V and 4 bases from J, the gap between germline ends came to 8 bases. CDR1 SGHAT and CDR2 FQNNGV come from the germline V gene. The CDR3 totals 12 residues. The CDR3 nucleotides read TGTGCCAGCAGCTCCGGCGTGTACGAGCAGTACTTC. Its protein product is CASSSGVYEQYF.

The CDR3 protein is CASSFRGTGQQPQHF. DNA for the CDR3: TGTGCCAGCAGTTTCAGGGGCACGGGTCAGCAGCCCCAGCATTTT. This chain joins TRBV27 and TRBJ1-5, with a tentative D call TRBD1 (6 bases). This CDR3 is built from 15 residues. Trimming shortened V by 3 bases and J by 7 bases, and 16 bases separated the two germline ends. Germline V CDR1 and CDR2: MNHEY, SMNVEV (reference sequence).

V and J are TRBV5-1 and TRBJ2-7, with 9 positions matching TRBD2. Germline lookup yields CDR1 SGHRS and CDR2 YFSETQ. This CDR3 region has 16 residues. Losses at the gene ends were 3 bases for V and 3 bases for J; bases not matched to a gene: 10. CDR3 amino acids: CASSSGNSGGNYEQYF. The CDR3 nucleotides are TGCGCCAGCAGCTCTGGAAATAGCGGGGGTAACTACGAGCAGTACTTC.

This sequence joins TRBV5-5 and TRBJ2-2; the match to TRBD1 covers 7 bases. This CDR3 contains 15 residues. The ends lost 2 bases at V and 4 bases at J; junction bases unmatched: 5. Per the germline V gene, CDR1 is SGHKS and CDR2 is YYEKEE (reference sequence). The CDR3 sequence: CASSFFRQGTGELFF. The DNA of the CDR3 is TGTGCCAGCAGCTTCTTCCGACAGGGCACCGGGGAGCTGTTTTTT.

The V and J genes are TRBV7-2 and TRBJ2-5, with a tentative D call TRBD1 (5 bases). Germline V gives CDR1 SGHTA, CDR2 FQGNSA. Trimming removed 5 bases at V and 5 bases at J, with 15 bases between. The CDR3 runs 14 residues. The CDR3 DNA sequence: TGTGCCAGCAGCCAGGGCCCCCCCCGGGAGACCCAGTACTTC. It codes for CASSQGPPRETQYF.

This clone was counted between two and nine times. CDR3 nucleotide sequence: TGTGCCAGCAGCCAAGATCTCGTGGTCGAACCGGGGACCGGGGAGCTGTTTTTT. Protein sequence: CASSQDLVVEPGTGELFF. The chain carries TRBV4-2 and TRBJ2-2; weak D call: TRBD2 (5 bases). The CDR3 consists of 18 residues. In germline, CDR1 is LGHNA, CDR2 YNFKEQ. Deletions cut 0 bases from V and 5 bases from J, with 19 bases between.

In its sample, this clone was seen once. V gene TRBV30 combines with J gene TRBJ2-2, with 7 positions matching TRBD2. The germline V gene has CDR1 GTSNPN and CDR2 SVGIG (reference sequence). V was pared by 0 bases and J by 5 bases, with 9 bases of the junction left unmatched. CDR3 length: 16 residues. The CDR3 loop is CAWSVTRAGVTGELFF. CDR3 in DNA: TGTGCCTGGAGTGTAACCAGGGCGGGAGTTACCGGGGAGCTGTTTTTT.

The J gene is TRBJ2-2, the V gene TRBV5-5, with unresolved D. The CDR3 is 14 residues long. Trimming pared 1 base from V and 3 bases from J, leaving 7 bases between. Germline CDR1 reads SGHKS; CDR2 reads YYEKEE (reference sequence). This chain's CDR3 is CASSLSGHTGELFF. The CDR3, as DNA: TGTGCCAGCAGCTTGTCTGGACACACCGGGGAGCTGTTTTTT.

CDR3 in amino acids: CASTPRTGQNTEAFF. As DNA, the CDR3 is TGTGCCAGCACCCCTCGGACAGGACAGAACACTGAAGCTTTCTTT. The chain joins TRBV6-5 to TRBJ1-1; 7 bases are a match to TRBD1. The CDR3 runs 15 residues. Germline V gene lookup returns CDR1 MNHEY and CDR2 SVGAGI. The V segment lost 7 bases and the J segment 1 base; nucleotides outside the gene matches: 9.

The chain links TRBV6-5 to TRBJ2-7; D is uncertain. Per the germline V gene, CDR1 is MNHEY and CDR2 is SVGAGI. The CDR3 spans 13 residues. The V gene lost 7 bases and the J gene lost 2 bases, with 12 bases spanning the gap. The CDR3 coding sequence is TGTGCCAGCACCGGATCTAGTCCCTACGAGCAGTACTTC. Translating gives CASTGSSPYEQYF.

The V and J genes are TRBV7-6 and TRBJ2-2; 7 nucleotides align to TRBD2. Germline V CDR1 and CDR2: SGHVS, FNYEAQ. CDR3 size: 17 residues. J was trimmed by 3 bases and V by 5 bases; bases with no gene match: 12. CDR3 region: CASSPNPGLVYTGELFF. In nucleotides, the CDR3 is TGTGCCAGCAGCCCCAACCCAGGACTAGTGTACACCGGGGAGCTGTTTTTT.

This chain links TRBV18 with TRBJ1-1; D gene ambiguous. CDR3 length: 16 residues. The V end was cut by 2 bases, the J end by 2 bases, with 15 bases between. The germline V gene encodes CDR1 KGHSH and CDR2 LQKENI. CDR3 loop: CASSPNLPTDNTEAFF. Here the CDR3 DNA reads TGTGCCAGCTCACCAAACCTACCAACAGATAACACTGAAGCTTTCTTT.

V and J are TRBV12-3 or TRBV12-4 and TRBJ1-2; TRBD1 is a possible D gene (6 bases). Trimming took 8 bases from V and 7 from J, leaving 14 bases between them. This CDR3 comprises 12 residues. DNA of the CDR3: TGTGCCAGCGCAACAGGGAGCGGTGGCTACACCTTC. Its translation is CASATGSGGYTF.

The rearrangement uses TRBV9 and TRBJ2-1; TRBD2 matches 14 bases. The CDR3 runs 16 residues. Germline CDR1 is SGDLS and CDR2 is YYNGEE. J gave up 8 bases and V 3 bases, and 7 bases lay outside the gene matches. Written as DNA, the CDR3 is TGTGCCAGCAGCGAGGGGACTAGCGGGAGTCCGGATGAGCAGTTCTTC. Amino acids: CASSEGTSGSPDEQFF.